This T cell receptor beta chain emerged from a study of blood T cells in healthy people across ages. General study findings and limits: Naive T cell percentage showed a strong correlation with TCR beta diversity. More naive CD4+ cells and higher diversity were found in long-lived than in aged donors. The unsorted PBMCs prevented any conclusive comparison of naive versus antigen-experienced cells.

Sample-barcoded 5' priming and a J-beta primer mix drove a second PCR of roughly 6 to 12 cycles. Each CDR3 protein is one row after TCRdb ran MiXCR on the 5' RACE reads. The sample includes approximately 1,100,000 distinct CDR3 sequences, 45% of them seen just once. For every donor, a draw yielded ten milliliters of peripheral blood. Turning to this clonotype: Its specificity is unknown.

Germline CDR1 reads MGHRA; CDR2 reads YSYEKL. Trimming cost V 0 bases and J 8 bases, with 16 bases left between them. The CDR3 contains 16 residues. The chain joins TRBV4-1 to TRBJ1-4; a possible D gene is TRBD1 (5 bases). Material: blood. The clonotype originates from a woman aged 55-69 years in good health. CDR3 in DNA: TGCGCCAGCAGCCAAGATGGCGGGGGGTTGGGAGAAAAACTGTTTTTT. Its protein product is CASSQDGGGLGEKLFF.